The 17 T cell receptor beta chains below all came from one sample that was sequenced in a study of cytomegalovirus exposure and HLA in healthy donors. A multiplex PCR was run with 60 Vbeta primers and 13 Jbeta primers. Using immunoSEQ multiplex PCR, the repertoire was profiled, and TCRdb retains in-frame clones only, with some absent. This table holds approximately 150,000 clones, 70% to 80% found once. What was sequenced was PBMCs. Every receptor here comes from a human donor in good health.

The V gene is TRBV29-1, the J gene TRBJ1-1, with 10 bases aligning to TRBD1. The V and J ends lost 0 bases and 4 bases, in that order; junction bases with no gene match: 5. The germline CDR1 and CDR2 sequences are SQVTM and ANQGSEA. This CDR3 region has 15 residues. CDR3 protein: CSVEDRDRGPTEAFF. CDR3 DNA: TGCAGCGTTGAAGACCGGGACAGGGGTCCCACTGAAGCTTTCTTT.

The chain has TRBV10-3 and TRBJ2-7, with 9 bases aligning to TRBD1. This CDR3 has 14 residues. V was clipped by 6 bases and J by 1 base; unmatched bases: 4. Germline CDR1 is ENHRY and CDR2 is SYGVKD. Here the CDR3 DNA reads TGTGCCATCAGCGGGGACAGGGCATCCTACGAGCAGTACTTC. Its protein product is CAISGDRASYEQYF.

This rearrangement joins TRBV19 to TRBJ1-1, with D perhaps TRBD1 (6 bases). Trimming took 7 bases from V and 1 from J, leaving 10 bases between them. This CDR3 has 13 residues. The germline CDR1 and CDR2 sequences are LNHDA and SQIVND (reference sequence). The CDR3 region is CASTTTGNTEAFF. CDR3 coding DNA: TGTGCCAGTACAACGACAGGGAACACTGAAGCTTTCTTT.

The rearrangement joins TRBV20-1 to TRBJ2-7, with D tentatively TRBD1 (5 bases). Per germline, CDR1 DFQATT and CDR2 SNEGSKA (reference sequence). V dropped 1 base and J dropped 7 bases, with 8 bases sitting between them. The CDR3 is 11 amino acids. The CDR3 loop reads CSARGTWEQYF. The CDR3, as DNA: TGCAGTGCTAGAGGGACATGGGAGCAGTACTTC.

V usage is TRBV7-2 and J usage is TRBJ2-7; 8 bases align to TRBD2. CDR3 length: 13 amino acids. The germline V gene encodes CDR1 SGHTA and CDR2 FQGNSA. The ends lost 4 bases at V and 7 bases at J; junction bases unmatched: 6. CDR3 loop: CASSYRGGWEQYF. DNA of the CDR3: TGTGCCAGCAGCTATCGGGGGGGGTGGGAGCAGTACTTC.

J is TRBJ2-3 and V is TRBV7-2; TRBD2 matches at 8 bases. The ends lost 4 bases at V and 0 bases at J; junction bases unmatched: 9. The CDR3 totals 17 residues. Germline V gene lookup returns CDR1 SGHTA and CDR2 FQGNSA. The CDR3 loop is CASSSRSAGESTDTQYF. The CDR3 DNA reads as TGTGCCAGCAGCTCCCGCTCAGCGGGGGAGAGCACAGATACGCAGTATTTT. Using reference TRBV7-2 and TRBJ2-3 for the parts outside the CDR3, the full variable domain is GAGVSQSPSNKVTEKGKDVELRCDPISGHTALYWYRQSLGQGLEFLIYFQGNSAPDKSGLPSDRFSAERTGGSVSTLTIQRTQQEDSAVYLCASSSRSAGESTDTQYFGPGTRLTVL.

The chain has TRBV27 and TRBJ1-5; D may be TRBD1 (6 bases). Per the germline V gene, CDR1 is MNHEY and CDR2 is SMNVEV (reference sequence). This CDR3 has 15 residues. The ends were cut back, 4 bases at V and 1 base at J, with 11 bases in the middle. The CDR3 bases are TGTGCCAGCAGTTCAGGGGAAGTCAGCAATCAGCCCCAGCATTTT. Amino acid sequence: CASSSGEVSNQPQHF.

CDR3 loop: CASSGDINQPQHF. CDR3 nucleotide sequence: TGTGCCAGCAGCGGGGACATCAATCAGCCCCAGCATTTT. J is TRBJ1-5 and V is TRBV9; possible D gene TRBD1, 6 bases. This CDR3 is 13 amino acids long. Germline V lookup: CDR1 SGDLS, CDR2 YYNGEE. The ends were cut back, 3 bases at V and 3 bases at J, with 7 bases in the middle.

This clone was observed a few times. V gene TRBV7-9 combines with J gene TRBJ2-5, with D perhaps matching TRBD2 (7 bases). There are 17 residues in the CDR3. Germline CDR1 is SEHNR and CDR2 is FQNEAQ (reference sequence). The germline V and J ends were trimmed by 5 bases and 1 base, with 20 bases remaining between them. The CDR3 spells CASSPTLGGPSQETQYF. The CDR3, as DNA: TGTGCCAGCAGCCCAACGCTCGGGGGGCCTTCCCAAGAGACCCAGTACTTC.

The chain has TRBV10-2 and TRBJ2-2; a weak D match, TRBD2 (7 bases). The CDR3 is 17 residues long. Germline values: CDR1 WSHSY, CDR2 SAAADI. V dropped 7 bases and J dropped 2 bases, with 20 bases sitting between them. The CDR3 protein is CASTVGSAGANTGELFF. DNA of the CDR3: TGCGCCAGCACCGTGGGGTCTGCGGGGGCCAACACCGGGGAGCTGTTTTTT.

The chain has TRBV19 and TRBJ2-7; 12 nucleotides agree with TRBD2. V shed 5 bases and J 4 bases; nucleotides not matched to a gene: 3. Germline V gene data show CDR1 as LNHDA and CDR2 as SQIVND (reference sequence). The CDR3 sequence is 14 residues long. The CDR3 here is CASSPGLAGYEQYF. CDR3 bases: TGTGCCAGTAGTCCCGGACTAGCGGGGTACGAGCAGTACTTC.

The chain links TRBV12-5 to TRBJ1-5, with a weak D call TRBD1 (5 bases). The germline CDR1 and CDR2 sequences are LGHNT and FRNRAP. Trimming removed 0 bases at V and 3 bases at J, with 27 bases between. The length of the CDR3 is 21 residues. This CDR3 is CASGLVIRGAPLDPNNQPQHF. The DNA of the CDR3 is TGTGCTAGTGGTTTGGTAATACGCGGGGCCCCCCTCGACCCAAACAATCAGCCCCAGCATTTT.

The genes are TRBV2 and TRBJ2-3; 10 nucleotides match TRBD2. This CDR3 comprises 16 residues. With 2 bases clipped from V and 3 bases from J, the junction kept 5 bases outside the gene matches. Germline-derived CDR1 and CDR2 are SNHLY and FYNNEI. In DNA form, the CDR3 reads TGTGCCAGCAGTGAATTCCTAGCGGGGGATACAGATACGCAGTATTTT. It is translated as CASSEFLAGDTDTQYF.

The rearrangement links TRBV2 to TRBJ1-2; possibly TRBD1 for D (5 bases). V was pared by 10 bases and J by 0 bases, with 12 bases between. The germline CDR1 and CDR2 sequences are SNHLY and FYNNEI. This CDR3 contains 13 residues. DNA of the CDR3: TGTGCCATCCGTCCGACAGCTAACTATGGCTACACCTTC. Its protein is CAIRPTANYGYTF.

The chain uses TRBV20-1 and TRBJ2-3; 7 nucleotides agree with TRBD1. Germline trimming cut 6 bases from V and 10 bases from J; bases unmatched to any gene: 7. CDR3 size: 11 residues. The germline CDR1 and CDR2 sequences are DFQATT and SNEGSKA (reference sequence). CDR3 sequence reads: CSALTGAAQYF. The DNA of the CDR3 is TGCAGTGCGCTAACAGGGGCAGCGCAGTATTTT.

J is TRBJ2-5 and V is TRBV7-9, with a tentative D call TRBD1 (5 bases). Germline loops: CDR1 SEHNR, CDR2 FQNEAQ (reference sequence). The CDR3 covers 15 residues. The V end lost 2 bases, the J end lost 3 bases, and 13 bases lay between the germline ends. DNA for the CDR3: TGTGCCAGCAGCTTATTGGGGCGAGAAAAAGAGACCCAGTACTTC. This sequence encodes CASSLLGREKETQYF.

This chain uses TRBV5-4 with TRBJ2-2; 7 bases match TRBD1. There are 16 residues in the CDR3. V was clipped by 3 bases and J by 3 bases; unmatched bases: 8. Germline CDR1 SGHNT, CDR2 YYREEE (reference sequence). CDR3: CASSSRTQGDTGELFF. The CDR3 DNA sequence: TGTGCCAGCAGCTCACGAACTCAGGGGGACACCGGGGAGCTGTTTTTT.